Following are 14 T cell receptor beta chains from one sample sequenced in a study of cytomegalovirus exposure and HLA in healthy donors. Amplification used 60 Vbeta primers and 13 Jbeta primers. Repertoires were generated with immunoSEQ multiplex PCR, while TCRdb's copy carries only in-frame clones and drops some. This sample has fewer than 250,000 clones, with over 80% found just once. Sample: PBMCs. The receptors derive from a man in his forties in good health and CMV-seropositive.

In nucleotides, the CDR3 is TGTGCCAGCAGTTTATCTCCCTTCTCAGGGACTAAGTACTTC. It translates to CASSLSPFSGTKYF. The chain links TRBV27 to TRBJ2-7; 7 bases map to TRBD2. Germline values: CDR1 MNHEY, CDR2 SMNVEV (reference sequence). The ends lost 0 bases at V and 11 bases at J; junction bases unmatched: 10. The CDR3 spans 14 residues.

This chain uses TRBV5-1 with TRBJ1-5, with 9 bases lining up with TRBD1. Germline values: CDR1 SGHRS, CDR2 YFSETQ. This CDR3 comprises 16 residues. Unmatched junction bases numbered 6, after V lost 4 bases and J lost 1 base. The chain's CDR3 is CASSPGGTGSNQPQHF. The CDR3 DNA sequence: TGCGCCAGCAGCCCTGGCGGGACAGGGAGCAATCAGCCCCAGCATTTT.

This chain joins TRBV27 and TRBJ2-3, with D perhaps matching TRBD2 (6 bases). The CDR3 consists of 15 residues. Germline lookup yields CDR1 MNHEY and CDR2 SMNVEV (reference sequence). With 5 bases removed from V and 0 bases from J, the gap between germline ends came to 12 bases. The CDR3 sequence: CASSVERASTDTQYF. Here the CDR3 DNA reads TGTGCCAGCAGTGTAGAGCGGGCTAGCACAGATACGCAGTATTTT.

CDR3 coding DNA: TGTGCCAGCAGCGCTCGGACTAGCGGGAGTGTCCCCGGGGAGCTGTTTTTT. Translation: CASSARTSGSVPGELFF. This chain joins TRBV7-9 and TRBJ2-2; 13 nucleotides match TRBD2. Germline loops: CDR1 SEHNR, CDR2 FQNEAQ (reference sequence). The ends lost 5 bases at V and 6 bases at J; junction bases unmatched: 9. CDR3 length: 17 residues.

This chain uses TRBV18 with TRBJ2-3; 7 bases align to TRBD2. The CDR3 totals 15 residues. Germline CDR1 reads KGHSH; CDR2 reads LQKENI. The V gene end was trimmed by 3 bases and the J gene end by 1 base; junction bases not matched to a gene: 4. The CDR3 coding sequence is TGTGCCAGCTCACCCCTAGCGGCGGGCACAGATACGCAGTATTTT. Translating gives CASSPLAAGTDTQYF.

V gene TRBV5-6 combines with J gene TRBJ2-1; 10 nucleotides match TRBD2. CDR1 SGHDT and CDR2 YYEEEE come from the germline V gene. The V gene end was trimmed by 0 bases and the J gene end by 10 bases; junction bases not matched to a gene: 10. This CDR3 has 16 amino acids. CDR3 region: CASSLVASGRAVEQFF. The CDR3 DNA is TGTGCCAGCAGCTTGGTAGCGAGCGGGAGGGCCGTCGAGCAGTTCTTC.

This clone was found a few times. J is TRBJ1-1 and V is TRBV5-6, with D unclear. Trimming took 4 bases from V and 0 from J, leaving 4 bases between them. Germline V gene lookup returns CDR1 SGHDT and CDR2 YYEEEE. The CDR3 is made up of 12 amino acids. The CDR3, as DNA: TGTGCCAGCAGCCTAATGAACACTGAAGCTTTCTTT. It translates to CASSLMNTEAFF.

J is TRBJ1-4 and V is TRBV4-2; 9 bases line up with TRBD1. CDR3 length equals 14 residues. V shed 2 bases and J 6 bases; nucleotides not matched to a gene: 1. Germline V CDR1 and CDR2: LGHNA, YNFKEQ. CDR3: CASSQRTGDEKLFF. DNA for the CDR3: TGTGCCAGCAGCCAACGGACAGGGGATGAAAAACTGTTTTTT.

V usage is TRBV27 and J usage is TRBJ2-7; possibly TRBD2 for D (6 bases). CDR3 length: 14 amino acids. Trimming shortened V by 6 bases and J by 2 bases, and 14 bases separated the two germline ends. Germline assignment: CDR1 MNHEY and CDR2 SMNVEV (reference sequence). The CDR3 here is CASSYPGSAYEQYF. The CDR3 DNA is TGTGCCAGCAGCTACCCCGGGAGCGCCTACGAGCAGTACTTC.

V and J are TRBV4-1 and TRBJ2-7; 9 nucleotides line up with TRBD2. The germline CDR1 and CDR2 sequences are MGHRA and YSYEKL. CDR3 length: 16 amino acids. The V and J ends lost 3 bases and 1 base, in that order; junction bases with no gene match: 7. CDR3 amino acids: CASSHPWTSASYEQYF. CDR3 nucleotide sequence: TGCGCCAGCAGCCACCCTTGGACTAGCGCTTCCTACGAGCAGTACTTC.

As concerns this clone: The same CDR3 also results from other DNA sequences found in this sample. This chain uses TRBV6-5 with TRBJ1-3, with 7 positions matching TRBD1. Germline trimming cut 6 bases from V and 2 bases from J; bases unmatched to any gene: 7. The CDR3 runs to 15 residues. The germline CDR1 and CDR2 sequences are MNHEY and SVGAGI. The CDR3 nucleotides read TGTGCCAGCAGCCTCTACACAGGGGCTGGAAACACCATATATTTT. Residues: CASSLYTGAGNTIYF.

There are a few counts of this clone. It is unclear where the CDR3 begins or ends on the DNA, so no DNA is shown, and the CDR3 is as TCRdb lists it. V and J are TRBV6-1 and TRBJ1-5; TRBD1 reflects the table's D call only, with no check against the DNA. With termini counted, the CDR3 has 15 amino acids. Per the germline V gene, CDR1 is MNHNS and CDR2 is SASEGT. CDR3 loop: CASSEAGDPTSPSIF.

J is TRBJ2-1 and V is TRBV28, with TRBD2 matching over 10 bases. V dropped 7 bases and J dropped 9; count of bases not matched to a gene: 9. The CDR3 totals 14 residues. Germline values: CDR1 MDHEN, CDR2 SYDVKM. The DNA for the CDR3 is TGTGCCAGCAAGGGGGGGCTAGCGGGAGTTGAGCAGTTCTTC. Residues: CASKGGLAGVEQFF.

The J gene is TRBJ2-1, the V gene TRBV6-1; 8 positions match TRBD2. There are 15 residues in the CDR3. V was pared by 7 bases and J by 0 bases, with 5 bases of the junction left unmatched. Germline V CDR1 and CDR2: MNHNS, SASEGT. CDR3 region: CASKPSGSSYNEQFF. The CDR3 DNA sequence: TGTGCCAGCAAGCCGAGCGGGAGCTCCTACAATGAGCAGTTCTTC.